The T cell receptor (beta chain) described here comes from a study of identical twins. Overall study results and limits: Models underestimated how often monozygotic twins shared out-of-frame TCR alpha.

The CDR3 sequence is 14 residues long. V trimming: 8 bases; J trimming: 13 bases; junction bases outside the gene matches: 16. The germline gives CDR1 MNHEY, CDR2 SVGAGI. Everyone who gave samples was a healthy Caucasian. Concerning this clonotype itself: Its antigen is undetermined.

TCRdb re-analysed the 5' RACE reads in MiXCR, keeping a single row per CDR3 protein. The table lists around 1.7 million distinct CDR3 sequences, about 31% of them singletons, with 0.27% in the top ten. Source material: cord blood. This chain links TRBV6-5 with TRBJ2-5; TRBD1 matches at 10 bases. This TCR was recovered from a newborn girl in good health. The DNA of the CDR3 is TGTGCCAGCTTTCAACCGGGACAGGGGAATGAGCGGTACTTC. This gives the protein CASFQPGQGNERYF.